This T cell receptor beta chain was profiled in a study of cytomegalovirus exposure and HLA in healthy donors. Study-level findings and limits: The authors considered a cluster of highly shared sequence variants likely to be a sequencing artifact.

Amplification used 60 Vbeta primers and 13 Jbeta primers. Study processing details: Later work found around 72 million unique TCR beta chains, with 9 million to 13 million shared. Sequencing was performed with immunoSEQ multiplex PCR; in TCRdb, only in-frame clones are kept and a portion is missing. That table furnishes V, J and clone size, whereas the DNA furnished D and trimming. This table holds about 160,000 clones, roughly four fifths found once. The CDR3 covers 15 residues. The trim removed 1 base at V and 3 bases at J, leaving 2 bases unmatched. Germline V gene lookup returns CDR1 MNHEY and CDR2 SVGAGI. Unrecorded immune exposures were likely, despite nominal health at sampling. To note about this clone: The antigen is not known.

The TCR sequence derives from a woman in her forties in good health and CMV-seronegative. The V and J genes are TRBV6-5 and TRBJ2-1, with 8 nucleotides matching TRBD1. Sequencing was carried out using PBMCs. CDR3 sequence: CASSYFGQGYNEQFF. The CDR3 DNA is TGTGCCAGCAGTTACTTTGGACAGGGCTACAATGAGCAGTTCTTC.